Following are 18 T cell receptor beta chains from one sample sequenced in a study of Graves' ophthalmopathy and Graves' hyperthyroidism. Investigators amplified TCR beta CDR3 regions from RNA transcripts. The library came from an HTBI-primed first-round RT-PCR and a second-round multiplex PCR. TCRdb analysed the multiplex PCR reads with MiXCR anew, one entry per CDR3 protein. The sample holds hundreds of thousands of distinct CDR3 sequences, roughly 21% seen once. Sequenced material: peripheral blood. All receptors derive from a woman aged 50 to 65 with Graves' ophthalmopathy.

This clonotype was detected many times. The chain carries TRBV7-2 and TRBJ2-2; D is uncertain. V lost 3 bases, J lost 0 bases, and 8 bases lay in between. This CDR3 has 15 residues. Germline V lookup: CDR1 SGHTA, CDR2 FQGNSA. The CDR3 DNA is TGTGCCAGCAGCTTGATGTCCGCGAACACCGGGGAGCTGTTTTTT. This gives the protein CASSLMSANTGELFF.

This clonotype was observed many times. J is TRBJ2-5 and V is TRBV6-5, with D unresolved. Germline lookup yields CDR1 MNHEY and CDR2 SVGAGI. CDR3 length equals 13 residues. V shed 2 bases and J shed 5 bases, with 9 bases lying between them. CDR3 nucleotides: TGTGCCAGCAGTTACCTTTCGGCGGAGACCCAGTACTTC. It translates to CASSYLSAETQYF.

The CDR3 region has the DNA TGTGCCAGCAGTCAGACAGGGTTCGAGACCCAGTACTTC. It encodes CASSQTGFETQYF. The J gene is TRBJ2-5, the V gene TRBV6-5; 7 bases match TRBD1. This CDR3 has 13 residues. Germline assignment: CDR1 MNHEY and CDR2 SVGAGI. Germline trimming cut 5 bases from V and 5 bases from J; bases unmatched to any gene: 5.

This clonotype was observed a handful of times. This chain joins TRBV6-1 and TRBJ2-3; 10 bases agree with TRBD2. The CDR3 consists of 14 residues. V gave up 8 bases and J gave up 1 base; unmatched junction bases: 3. CDR1 is MNHNS and CDR2 is SASEGT in the germline V gene. CDR3 DNA sequence: TGTGCCAGCTATGGGACTAGCGGCACAGATACGCAGTATTTT. Residues: CASYGTSGTDTQYF.

V is TRBV7-2 and J is TRBJ2-7; 8 bases are a match to TRBD2. The J segment lost 6 bases and the V segment lost 1 base, leaving 2 bases of the junction unmatched. Germline V gene data show CDR1 as SGHTA and CDR2 as FQGNSA. The CDR3 extends over 13 amino acids. CDR3 protein: CASSLVGRGEQYF. The CDR3 bases are TGTGCCAGCAGCTTAGTCGGGAGGGGCGAGCAGTACTTC.

V usage is TRBV15 and J usage is TRBJ1-1, with 7 bases matching TRBD1. J lost 1 base, V lost 1 base, and 9 bases had no gene match. The CDR3 totals 17 residues. Germline V gene sequence: CDR1 LNHNV, CDR2 YYDKDF (reference sequence). The CDR3 coding sequence is TGTGCCACCAGCAGAGTAGGGGGCTCCTGGTCGAACACTGAAGCTTTCTTT. Translated, it gives CATSRVGGSWSNTEAFF. Variable domain in full (rest from reference TRBV15 and TRBJ1-1): DAMVIQNPRYQVTQFGKPVTLSCSQTLNHNVMYWYQQKSSQAPKLLFHYYDKDFNNEADTPDNFQSRRPNTSFCFLDIRSPGLGDTAMYLCATSRVGGSWSNTEAFFGQGTRLTVV.

This clonotype has a handful of counts. The V gene is TRBV18, the J gene TRBJ1-2; 9 bases map to TRBD1. CDR1 and CDR2 (germline): KGHSH, LQKENI. V trimming: 8 bases; J trimming: 8 bases; junction bases outside the gene matches: 12. This CDR3 is 14 amino acids long. The CDR3 DNA reads TGTGCCAGCGGTACAGGGGGCGCCTGGAGCGGCTACACCTTC. Its translation: CASGTGGAWSGYTF.

A few counts support this clonotype. A read error may be the cause here, since a much bigger clone is one base away. This sequence joins TRBV18 and TRBJ1-2; possible D gene TRBD1, 6 bases. The CDR3 consists of 15 residues. Germline CDR1 KGHSH, CDR2 LQKENI. CDR3 amino acids: CVSSPPGGIVGGYTF. The CDR3 nucleotides are TGTGTCAGCTCACCACCCGGGGGCATCGTCGGTGGCTACACCTTC.

There are many counts of this clonotype. The V call is TRBV6-1, the J call TRBJ2-2, with D unclear. Trimming removed 6 bases at V and 2 bases at J, with 10 bases between. The CDR3 has 14 amino acids. Germline CDR1 is MNHNS and CDR2 is SASEGT. The CDR3: CASSFHPNTGELFF. The CDR3 DNA reads as TGTGCCAGCAGCTTTCACCCTAACACCGGGGAGCTGTTTTTT.

This clonotype was seen many times. DNA for the CDR3: TGCAGCTGTTCGACAGGGAGCACTGAAGCTTTCTTT. Translating gives CSCSTGSTEAFF. The chain carries TRBV29-1 and TRBJ1-1; the match to TRBD1 covers 7 bases. CDR1 is SQVTM and CDR2 is ANQGSEA in the germline V gene. CDR3 length: 12 amino acids. The trim removed 8 bases at V and 4 bases at J, leaving 7 bases unmatched.

CDR3 sequence: CSARGGGVQETQYF. The DNA of the CDR3 is TGCAGTGCTAGAGGGGGGGGGGTCCAAGAGACCCAGTACTTC. This rearrangement joins TRBV20-1 to TRBJ2-5; 7 positions match TRBD2. The CDR3 totals 14 residues. CDR1 DFQATT and CDR2 SNEGSKA come from the germline V gene (reference sequence). V lost 1 base to trimming and J lost 1 base; unmatched junction nucleotides: 3.

This clonotype was seen at least ten times. The rearrangement joins TRBV20-1 to TRBJ2-3; TRBD2 aligns across 11 bases. Germline CDR1 is DFQATT and CDR2 is SNEGSKA (reference sequence). This CDR3 has 15 residues. Trimming removed 0 bases from V and 2 bases from J; junction bases left unmatched: 1. CDR3 sequence (DNA): TGCAGTGCTAGAGATAGCGGGAGGGCCACAGATACGCAGTATTTT. It codes for CSARDSGRATDTQYF.

Many counts were recorded for this clonotype. This chain joins TRBV20-1 and TRBJ1-2; unclear D gene. The CDR3 spans 11 residues. Trimming removed 3 bases at V and 0 bases at J, with 2 bases between. CDR1 DFQATT and CDR2 SNEGSKA come from the germline V gene (reference sequence). The CDR3 spells CSARSNYGYTF. Written as DNA, the CDR3 is TGCAGTGCTAGGTCTAACTATGGCTACACCTTC.

The rearrangement joins TRBV3-1 to TRBJ2-7; the D gene is possibly TRBD2 (5 bases). Looked up from germline, CDR1 is LGHDT and CDR2 is YNNKEL (reference sequence). The CDR3 has 15 amino acids. The V end was cut by 4 bases, the J end by 6 bases, with 19 bases between. The CDR3 DNA reads as TGTGCCAGCAGCCGCGGATCCGGGGAAAAGGGCGAGCAGTACTTC. It translates to CASSRGSGEKGEQYF.

V and J are TRBV20-1 and TRBJ2-2; 7 bases agree with TRBD2. This CDR3 has 13 residues. V gave up 6 bases and J gave up 5 bases; unmatched junction bases: 6. Germline V gives CDR1 DFQATT, CDR2 SNEGSKA (reference sequence). The CDR3 DNA reads as TGCAGTGCCCACCTGGGGGGGACCGGGGAGCTGTTTTTT. Translated, it gives CSAHLGGTGELFF.

The chain joins TRBV9 to TRBJ1-6; weak D call: TRBD1 (5 bases). V was shortened by 3 bases and J by 4 bases, with 17 bases between the two germline ends. There are 17 residues in the CDR3. Germline V lookup: CDR1 SGDLS, CDR2 YYNGEE. This chain's CDR3 is CASSALASREYNSPLHF. The CDR3 nucleotides are TGTGCCAGCAGCGCCCTGGCGTCCAGGGAATATAATTCACCCCTCCACTTT.

Comments on this clonotype: A read error is possible here, since a much larger clone lies one base away. This CDR3 is missing its conserved last phenylalanine or tryptophan, likely due to a read error. This chain connects TRBV12-3 or TRBV12-4 to TRBJ1-5, with D uncertain. The V and J ends lost 7 bases and 4 bases respectively, with 14 bases between them. The CDR3 spans 14 residues. In nucleotides, the CDR3 is TGTGCCAGCACCATAGGAGGGTATAATCAGCCCCAGCATTTG. Translation: CASTIGGYNQPQHL.

The table lists this clonotype with many counts. The rearrangement joins TRBV29-1 to TRBJ2-4; TRBD1 might be the D (5 bases). The germline gives CDR1 SQVTM, CDR2 ANQGSEA. V was pared by 7 bases and J by 6 bases, with 13 bases between. The CDR3 has 12 residues. This chain's CDR3 is CSGRDSINIQYF. The CDR3 DNA reads TGCAGCGGCAGGGATTCGATAAACATTCAGTACTTC.